This record looks at one TCR beta chain sequence and its context. This entry belongs to a study of blood T cell repertoires in COVID-19. Overall study context: Nucleic acid was either cDNA or gDNA, and it came from T cells, B-cell-depleted T cells, or PBMCs.

CDR3 size: 15 residues. Germline CDR1 LGHDT, CDR2 YNNKEL (reference sequence). V lost 4 bases, J lost 7 bases, and 8 bases stayed unmatched. The assay was immunoSEQ multiplex PCR, and TCRdb's table has in-frame clones only and misses some. The sample lists around 130,000 clones, 80% to 90% occurring once. The J gene is TRBJ2-7, the V gene TRBV3-1 (or the pseudogene TRBV3-2); 12 nucleotides match TRBD2. This clonotype was sampled from a woman aged 45-65 years with acute or convalescent COVID-19. Input material: peripheral blood. For the CDR3, the DNA is TGTGCCAGCAGCCCCGCTAGCGGGGGGGCGAGGGAGCAGTACTTC. Translated: CASSPASGGAREQYF.